This T cell receptor (beta chain) was profiled in a study of blood T cells in healthy people across ages. This clonotype was counted only a few times. The length of the CDR3 is 14 residues. The V end was cut by 8 bases, the J end by 4 bases, with 16 bases between. In germline, CDR1 is MDHEN, CDR2 SYDVKM. It was around 9 milliliters of peripheral blood that were drawn from each donor. A second about 6 to 12 cycle PCR used barcoded and J-beta primers. MiXCR, applied by TCRdb to the 5' RACE reads, yields one record per CDR3 protein. The sample holds about 1.8 million distinct CDR3 sequences; around half are singletons and the top ten take more than 2%.

The sequence derives from a woman aged 40 to 55 in good health. The J gene is TRBJ2-3, the V gene TRBV28; D may correspond to TRBD1 or TRBD2 (5 bases each). The sequencing sample was made of blood. CDR3 sequence (DNA): TGTGCCAGCTTCGACAGAGGGAAGCCAGATACGCAGTATTTT. Its translation: CASFDRGKPDTQYF.